This passage covers 15 T cell receptor beta chains from one sample sequenced in a study of cytomegalovirus exposure and HLA in healthy donors. PCR used 60 Vbeta primers and 13 Jbeta primers. Profiled with immunoSEQ multiplex PCR; TCRdb holds only in-frame clones, not every one. Among about 67,000 clones listed, 85% to 90% were seen once. The sequencing input was PBMCs. The origin of the receptors is a young woman in good health and CMV-seropositive.

CDR3 bases: TGTGCCAGTAGTCCCCGCCGGACTAGGGTGGATGAGCAGTTCTTC. Translated, it gives CASSPRRTRVDEQFF. This chain connects TRBV19 to TRBJ2-1, with TRBD2 identical over 7 bases. The CDR3 is 15 amino acids. From germline, CDR1 is LNHDA and CDR2 SQIVND (reference sequence). Losses at the gene ends were 5 bases for V and 8 bases for J; bases not matched to a gene: 12.

The J gene is TRBJ2-1, the V gene TRBV19; D is perhaps TRBD2 (5 bases). Per germline, CDR1 LNHDA and CDR2 SQIVND (reference sequence). The CDR3 covers 13 residues. Trimming removed 7 bases from V and 13 bases from J, with 20 bases in between. The CDR3 loop is CASTLHKDGKQFF. The CDR3 DNA reads as TGTGCCAGTACTCTCCACAAGGACGGGAAACAGTTCTTC.

Comment on this clone: The junction does not match germline at one end; this may be a read error. The chain employs TRBV28 and TRBJ2-2; TRBD1 is a possible D gene (6 bases). The germline gives CDR1 MDHEN, CDR2 SYDVKM. CDR3 size: 15 residues. CDR3 residues: CASSSPGHLIGVLFF. CDR3 bases: TGTGCCAGCAGTTCACCGGGACACCTTATTGGGGTGCTGTTTTTT.

The V gene is TRBV11-2, the J gene TRBJ2-1; maybe TRBD1 (5 bases). The V end was cut by 7 bases, the J end by 12 bases, with 13 bases between. The germline gives CDR1 SGHAT, CDR2 FQNNGV. The CDR3 sequence is 11 residues long. The CDR3 spells CASTSGQGQFF. CDR3 sequence (DNA): TGTGCCAGCACCTCAGGGCAAGGGCAGTTCTTC.

The chain is built from TRBV19 and TRBJ2-3; D perhaps matches TRBD1 (5 bases). Trimming removed 4 bases from V and 0 bases from J, with 11 bases in between. Per the germline V gene, CDR1 is LNHDA and CDR2 is SQIVND (reference sequence). This CDR3 is built from 15 residues. CDR3 sequence: CASSTGYGSTDTQYF. The CDR3 DNA reads as TGTGCCAGTAGTACAGGGTACGGGAGCACAGATACGCAGTATTTT.

The V call is TRBV13, the J call TRBJ1-1; no reliable D call. CDR3 length: 12 amino acids. Trimming cost V 5 bases and J 4 bases, with 8 bases left between them. Germline loops: CDR1 PRHDT, CDR2 FYEKMQ (reference sequence). The CDR3 bases are TGTGCCAGCAGCCGTAGCGGCACTGAAGCTTTCTTT. Protein sequence: CASSRSGTEAFF. The full variable domain, its missing parts supplied by reference TRBV13 and TRBJ1-1, is AAGVIQSPRHLIKEKRETATLKCYPIPRHDTVYWYQQGPGQDPQFLISFYEKMQSDKGSIPDRFSAQQFSDYHSELNMSSLELGDSALYFCASSRSGTEAFFGQGTRLTVV.

This chain uses TRBV13 with TRBJ2-5, with D possibly TRBD2 on 6 matching bases. The DNA end favors TRBJ2-7, so the J call may be wrong. The CDR3 sequence is 16 residues long. Germline lookup yields CDR1 PRHDT and CDR2 FYEKMQ (reference sequence). CDR3 nucleotides: TGTGCCAGCAGCTTAGGTTATGGGACTGGCGACTACGAGCAGTACTTC. Translated: CASSLGYGTGDYEQYF.

The chain links TRBV18 to TRBJ1-1, with D perhaps matching TRBD1 (6 bases). The CDR3 runs 14 residues. Per germline, CDR1 KGHSH and CDR2 LQKENI. Trimming shortened V by 3 bases and J by 4 bases, and 12 bases separated the two germline ends. Here the CDR3 DNA reads TGTGCCAGCTCACCTGTTAGGGGGGGCACTGAAGCTTTCTTT. Its protein product is CASSPVRGGTEAFF. Looking up the rest from reference TRBV18 and TRBJ1-1 gives the full variable domain: NAGVMQNPRHLVRRRGQEARLRCSPMKGHSHVYWYRQLPEEGLKFMVYLQKENIIDESGMPKERFSAEFPKEGPSILRIQQVVRGDSAAYFCASSPVRGGTEAFFGQGTRLTVV.

The chain has TRBV7-6 and TRBJ1-2; TRBD1 is a possible D gene (5 bases). Germline assignment: CDR1 SGHVS and CDR2 FNYEAQ. The CDR3 totals 15 residues. V dropped 1 base and J dropped 3 bases, with 12 bases sitting between them. Here the CDR3 reads CASSLESGGYYGYTF. The CDR3 bases are TGTGCCAGCAGCTTAGAGTCCGGGGGGTACTATGGCTACACCTTC.

The chain combines TRBV6-1 with TRBJ2-7, with D possibly TRBD2 on 6 matching bases. V lost 4 bases and J 2 bases, leaving 18 bases between the germline ends. The CDR3 covers 16 residues. CDR1 is MNHNS, CDR2 SASEGT, per germline. The CDR3, as DNA: TGTGCCAGCAGTGCGGGTGCGGCTAGCGTTACCTACGAGCAGTACTTC. This codes for CASSAGAASVTYEQYF.

The rearrangement uses TRBV27 and TRBJ2-1, with a weak D call TRBD2 (6 bases). CDR3 size: 16 residues. V dropped 2 bases and J dropped 0 bases, with 11 bases sitting between them. Germline V CDR1 and CDR2: MNHEY, SMNVEV (reference sequence). DNA of the CDR3: TGTGCCAGCAGTTTACTCGGGAGTGGCTCCTACAATGAGCAGTTCTTC. Its translation: CASSLLGSGSYNEQFF.

The V gene is TRBV6-1, the J gene TRBJ2-7, with 9 bases matching TRBD2. The V gene end was trimmed by 2 bases and the J gene end by 2 bases; junction bases not matched to a gene: 7. There are 16 residues in the CDR3. From germline, CDR1 is MNHNS and CDR2 SASEGT. CDR3 nucleotide sequence: TGTGCCAGCAGTGAACTAGCGGGACGGGGGACCTACGAGCAGTACTTC. Translation: CASSELAGRGTYEQYF.

V usage is TRBV11-2 and J usage is TRBJ2-3, with 10 bases identical to TRBD2. Germline values: CDR1 SGHAT, CDR2 FQNNGV. The CDR3 runs 17 residues. V shed 5 bases and J 0 bases; nucleotides not matched to a gene: 8. The CDR3 DNA sequence: TGTGCCAGCAGCCCCCAGTTTAGCGGGGGGAGCACAGATACGCAGTATTTT. Its translation: CASSPQFSGGSTDTQYF.

The chain couples TRBV7-9 to TRBJ2-2; maybe TRBD2 (5 bases). V lost 5 bases and J 7 bases, leaving 20 bases between the germline ends. The germline gives CDR1 SEHNR, CDR2 FQNEAQ (reference sequence). CDR3 length: 16 amino acids. This CDR3 reads CASSPRRVADVGELFF. Here the CDR3 DNA reads TGTGCCAGCAGCCCCAGGCGGGTAGCTGATGTCGGGGAGCTGTTTTTT.

The V call is TRBV5-1, the J call TRBJ1-1, with D perhaps TRBD1 (6 bases). The CDR3 contains 14 residues. CDR1 is SGHRS and CDR2 is YFSETQ in the germline V gene. The ends were cut back, 0 bases at V and 3 bases at J, with 9 bases in the middle. CDR3 in DNA: TGCGCCAGCAGCTTGGGGTACAGGGACACTGAAGCTTTCTTT. Its protein product is CASSLGYRDTEAFF.